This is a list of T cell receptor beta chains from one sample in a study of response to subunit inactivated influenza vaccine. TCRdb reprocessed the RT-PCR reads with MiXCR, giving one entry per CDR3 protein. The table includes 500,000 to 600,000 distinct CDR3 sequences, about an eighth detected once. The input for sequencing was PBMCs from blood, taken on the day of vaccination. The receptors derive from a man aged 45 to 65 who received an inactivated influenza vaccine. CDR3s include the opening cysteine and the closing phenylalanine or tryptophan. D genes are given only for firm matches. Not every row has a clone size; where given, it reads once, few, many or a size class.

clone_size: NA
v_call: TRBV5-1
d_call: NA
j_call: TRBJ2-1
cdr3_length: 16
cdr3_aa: CASSLVFGGSYNEQFF
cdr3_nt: TGCGCCAGCAGCTTGGTATTTGGGGGGTCCTACAATGAGCAGTTCTTC

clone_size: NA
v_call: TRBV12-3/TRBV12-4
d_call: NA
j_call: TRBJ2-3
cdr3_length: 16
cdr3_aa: CASTLAERLPTDTQYF
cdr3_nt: TGTGCCAGCACTTTAGCGGAGCGGCTCCCGACAGATACGCAGTATTTT

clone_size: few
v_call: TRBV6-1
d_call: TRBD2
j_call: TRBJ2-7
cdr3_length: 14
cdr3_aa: CASTRGSGGIEQYF
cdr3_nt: TGTGCCAGCACCAGGGGTAGCGGGGGTATCGAGCAGTACTTC

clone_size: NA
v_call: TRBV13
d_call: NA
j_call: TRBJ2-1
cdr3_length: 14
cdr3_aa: CASSARDFIAEQFF
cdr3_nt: TGTGCCAGCAGCGCCCGGGACTTTATCGCTGAGCAGTTCTTC

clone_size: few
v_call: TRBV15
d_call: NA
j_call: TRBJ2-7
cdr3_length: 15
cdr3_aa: CATSSEGLRGYEQYF
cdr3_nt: TGTGCCACCAGCAGTGAGGGTCTCAGGGGCTACGAGCAGTACTTC

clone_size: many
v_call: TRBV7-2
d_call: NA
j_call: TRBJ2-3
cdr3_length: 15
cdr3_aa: CASSFLGFGTDTQYF
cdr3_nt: TGTGCCAGCAGCTTTCTTGGGTTCGGGACAGATACGCAGTATTTT

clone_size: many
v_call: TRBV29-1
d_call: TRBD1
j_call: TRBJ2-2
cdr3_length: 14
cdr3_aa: CSFRGQANTGELFF
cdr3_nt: TGCAGCTTTCGGGGACAGGCAAACACCGGGGAGCTGTTTTTT

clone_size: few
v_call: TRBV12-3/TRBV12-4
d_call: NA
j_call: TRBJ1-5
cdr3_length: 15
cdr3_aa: CASSLAGVINQPQHF
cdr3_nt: TGTGCCAGCAGTTTAGCGGGAGTCATTAATCAGCCCCAGCATTTT

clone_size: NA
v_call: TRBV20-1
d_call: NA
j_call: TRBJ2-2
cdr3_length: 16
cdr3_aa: CSARDAKRANTGELFF
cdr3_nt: TGCAGTGCTAGAGATGCCAAGCGGGCGAACACCGGGGAGCTGTTTTTT

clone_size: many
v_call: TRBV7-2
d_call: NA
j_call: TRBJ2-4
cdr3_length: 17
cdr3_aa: CASSPPMGGADLNIQYF
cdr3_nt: TGTGCCAGCAGCCCGCCCATGGGGGGGGCCGACTTAAACATTCAGTACTTC

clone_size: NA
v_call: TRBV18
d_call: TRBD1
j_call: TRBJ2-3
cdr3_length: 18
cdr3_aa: CASSPLGTGPSGTDTQYF
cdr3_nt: TGTGCCAGCTCACCATTGGGGACAGGGCCGTCGGGCACAGATACGCAGTATTTT